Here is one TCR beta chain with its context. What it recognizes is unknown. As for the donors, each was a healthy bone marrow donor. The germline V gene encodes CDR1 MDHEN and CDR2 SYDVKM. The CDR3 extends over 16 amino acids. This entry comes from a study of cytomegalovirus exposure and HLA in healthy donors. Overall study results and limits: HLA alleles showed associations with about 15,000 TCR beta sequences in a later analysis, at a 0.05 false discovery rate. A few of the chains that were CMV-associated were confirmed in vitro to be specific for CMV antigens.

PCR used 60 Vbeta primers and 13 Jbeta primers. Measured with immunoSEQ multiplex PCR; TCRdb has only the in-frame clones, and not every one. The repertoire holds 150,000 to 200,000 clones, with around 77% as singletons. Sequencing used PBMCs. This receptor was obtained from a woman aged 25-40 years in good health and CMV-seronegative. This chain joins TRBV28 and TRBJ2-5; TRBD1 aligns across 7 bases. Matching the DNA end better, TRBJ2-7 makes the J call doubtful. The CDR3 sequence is CASSAPTQGSLYEQYF. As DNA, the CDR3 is TGTGCCAGCAGTGCCCCGACACAGGGGTCACTCTACGAGCAGTACTTC.